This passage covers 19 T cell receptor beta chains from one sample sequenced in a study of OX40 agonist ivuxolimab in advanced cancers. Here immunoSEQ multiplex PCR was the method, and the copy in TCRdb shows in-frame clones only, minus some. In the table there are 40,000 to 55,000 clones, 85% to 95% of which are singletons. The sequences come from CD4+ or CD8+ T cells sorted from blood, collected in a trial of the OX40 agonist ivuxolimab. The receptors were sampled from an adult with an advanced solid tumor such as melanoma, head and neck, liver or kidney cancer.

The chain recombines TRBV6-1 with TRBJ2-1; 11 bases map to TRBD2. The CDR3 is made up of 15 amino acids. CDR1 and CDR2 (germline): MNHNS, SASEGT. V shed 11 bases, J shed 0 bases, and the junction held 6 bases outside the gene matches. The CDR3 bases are TGTGCCTCAAAGGGACTAGCGGCCTCCTACAATGAGCAGTTCTTC. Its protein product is CASKGLAASYNEQFF.

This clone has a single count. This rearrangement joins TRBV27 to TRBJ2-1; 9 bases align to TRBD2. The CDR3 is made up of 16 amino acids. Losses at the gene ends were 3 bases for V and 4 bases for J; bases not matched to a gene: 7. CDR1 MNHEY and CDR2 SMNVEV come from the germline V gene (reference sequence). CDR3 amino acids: CASSFVMAGGYNEQFF. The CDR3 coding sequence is TGTGCCAGCAGTTTCGTAATGGCGGGAGGGTACAATGAGCAGTTCTTC.

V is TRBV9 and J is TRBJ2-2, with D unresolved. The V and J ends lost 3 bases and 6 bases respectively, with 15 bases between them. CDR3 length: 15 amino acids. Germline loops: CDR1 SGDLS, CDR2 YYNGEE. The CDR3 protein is CASSARSSLAGELFF. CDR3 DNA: TGTGCCAGCAGCGCCCGATCGTCCCTCGCCGGGGAGCTGTTTTTT.

In DNA, the CDR3 is TGTGCCAGCAGCTTACGAGGTACTTTCCAGTTCTTC. It specifies CASSLRGTFQFF. The chain carries TRBV7-9 and TRBJ2-1, with D unclear. The CDR3 contains 12 residues. Germline assignment: CDR1 SEHNR and CDR2 FQNEAQ (reference sequence). Trimming took off 2 bases at V and 13 bases at J, with 12 bases between the two ends.

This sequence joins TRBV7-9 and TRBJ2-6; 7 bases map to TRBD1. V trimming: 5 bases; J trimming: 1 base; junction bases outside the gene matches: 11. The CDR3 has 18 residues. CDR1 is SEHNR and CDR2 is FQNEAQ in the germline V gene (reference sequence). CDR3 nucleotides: TGTGCCAGCAGCCTCCCCGACAGGGATTCTTCTGGGGCCAACGTCCTGACTTTC. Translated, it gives CASSLPDRDSSGANVLTF.

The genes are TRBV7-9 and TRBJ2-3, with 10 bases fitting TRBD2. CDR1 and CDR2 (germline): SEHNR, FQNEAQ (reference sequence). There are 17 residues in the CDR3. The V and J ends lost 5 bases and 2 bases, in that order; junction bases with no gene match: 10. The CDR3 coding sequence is TGTGCCAGCAGCAACGGACTAGCGGAACCGAACACAGATACGCAGTATTTT. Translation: CASSNGLAEPNTDTQYF.

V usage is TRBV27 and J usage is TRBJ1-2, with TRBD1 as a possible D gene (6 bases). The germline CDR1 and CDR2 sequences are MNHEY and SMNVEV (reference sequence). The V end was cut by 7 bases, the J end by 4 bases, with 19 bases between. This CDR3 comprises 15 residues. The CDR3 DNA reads TGTGCCAGCACCCCTAACGGGGGGCATCTCTATGGCTACACCTTC. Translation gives CASTPNGGHLYGYTF.

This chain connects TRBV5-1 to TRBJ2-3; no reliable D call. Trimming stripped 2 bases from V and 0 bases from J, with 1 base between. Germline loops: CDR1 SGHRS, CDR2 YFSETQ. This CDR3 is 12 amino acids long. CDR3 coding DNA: TGCGCCAGCAGCTTAAGCACAGATACGCAGTATTTT. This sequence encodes CASSLSTDTQYF.

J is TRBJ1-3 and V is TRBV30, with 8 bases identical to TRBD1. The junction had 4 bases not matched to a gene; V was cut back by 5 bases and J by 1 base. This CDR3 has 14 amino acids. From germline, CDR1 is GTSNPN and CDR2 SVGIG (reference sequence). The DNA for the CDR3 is TGTGCCTGGTGGACAGGGATATCTGGAAACACCATATATTTT. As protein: CAWWTGISGNTIYF.

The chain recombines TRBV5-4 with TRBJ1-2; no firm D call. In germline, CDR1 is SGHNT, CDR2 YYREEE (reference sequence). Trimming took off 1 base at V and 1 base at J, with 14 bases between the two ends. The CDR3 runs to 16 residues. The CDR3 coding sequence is TGTGCCAGCAGCTTGTGGGGTCGGGTAATTAACTATGGCTACACCTTC. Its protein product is CASSLWGRVINYGYTF.

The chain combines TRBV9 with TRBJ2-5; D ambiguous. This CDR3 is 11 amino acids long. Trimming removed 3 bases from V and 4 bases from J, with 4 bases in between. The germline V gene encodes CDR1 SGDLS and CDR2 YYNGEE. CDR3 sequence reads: CASSGGETQYF. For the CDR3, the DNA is TGTGCCAGCAGCGGAGGAGAGACCCAGTACTTC. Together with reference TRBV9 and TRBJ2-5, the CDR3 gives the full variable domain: DSGVTQTPKHLITATGQRVTLRCSPRSGDLSVYWYQQSLDQGLQFLIQYYNGEERAKGNILERFSAQQFPDLHSELNLSSLELGDSALYFCASSGGETQYFGPGTRLLVL.

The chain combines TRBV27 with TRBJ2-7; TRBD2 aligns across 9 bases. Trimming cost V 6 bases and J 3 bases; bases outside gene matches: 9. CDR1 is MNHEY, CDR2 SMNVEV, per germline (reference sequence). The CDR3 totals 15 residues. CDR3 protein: CASSVGGTSRYEQYF. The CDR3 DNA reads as TGTGCCAGCAGCGTGGGGGGGACTAGCCGCTACGAGCAGTACTTC.

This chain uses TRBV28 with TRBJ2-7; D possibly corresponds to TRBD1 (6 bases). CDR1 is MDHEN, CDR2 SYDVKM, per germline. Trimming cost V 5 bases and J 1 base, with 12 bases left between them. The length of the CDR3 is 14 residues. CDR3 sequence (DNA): TGTGCCAGCAGTCGGAGCCAGGGGTCCTACGAGCAGTACTTC. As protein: CASSRSQGSYEQYF.

The CDR3 here is CASSSRGVLGTPTPGELFF. DNA for the CDR3: TGTGCCAGCAGCTCGAGAGGTGTACTAGGGACTCCCACCCCCGGGGAGCTGTTTTTT. The chain carries TRBV13 and TRBJ2-2; possible D gene TRBD2, 6 bases. The ends were cut back, 4 bases at V and 6 bases at J, with 27 bases in the middle. This CDR3 has 19 residues. The V gene's germline CDR1 is PRHDT and CDR2 FYEKMQ (reference sequence).

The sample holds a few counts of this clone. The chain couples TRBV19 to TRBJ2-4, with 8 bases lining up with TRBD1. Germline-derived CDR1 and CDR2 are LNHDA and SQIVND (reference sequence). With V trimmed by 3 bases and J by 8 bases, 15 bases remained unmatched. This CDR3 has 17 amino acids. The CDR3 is CASSILAGGMFGHIQYF. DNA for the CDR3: TGTGCCAGTAGTATTTTGGCAGGGGGCATGTTCGGGCACATTCAGTACTTC.

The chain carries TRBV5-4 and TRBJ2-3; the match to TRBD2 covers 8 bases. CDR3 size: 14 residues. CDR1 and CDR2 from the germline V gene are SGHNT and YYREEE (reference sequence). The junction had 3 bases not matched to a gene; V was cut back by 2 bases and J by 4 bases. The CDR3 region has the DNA TGTGCCAGCAGCTTCGCGGGAGGTCCAGATACGCAGTATTTT. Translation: CASSFAGGPDTQYF.

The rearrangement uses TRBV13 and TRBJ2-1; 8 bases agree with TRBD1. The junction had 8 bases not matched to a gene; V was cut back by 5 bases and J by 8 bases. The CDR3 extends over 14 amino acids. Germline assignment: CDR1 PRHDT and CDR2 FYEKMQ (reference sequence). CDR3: CASSQMQGADEQFF. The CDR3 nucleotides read TGTGCCAGCAGCCAAATGCAGGGGGCGGATGAGCAGTTCTTC. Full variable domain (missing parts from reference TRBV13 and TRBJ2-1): AAGVIQSPRHLIKEKRETATLKCYPIPRHDTVYWYQQGPGQDPQFLISFYEKMQSDKGSIPDRFSAQQFSDYHSELNMSSLELGDSALYFCASSQMQGADEQFFGPGTRLTVL.

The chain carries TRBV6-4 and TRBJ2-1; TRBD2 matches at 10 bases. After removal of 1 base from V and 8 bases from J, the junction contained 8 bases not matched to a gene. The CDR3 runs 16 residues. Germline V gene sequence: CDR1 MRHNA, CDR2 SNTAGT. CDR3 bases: TGTGCCAGCAGTGACTTGGCTAGCGGGAGTTTCGATGAGCAGTTCTTC. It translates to CASSDLASGSFDEQFF.

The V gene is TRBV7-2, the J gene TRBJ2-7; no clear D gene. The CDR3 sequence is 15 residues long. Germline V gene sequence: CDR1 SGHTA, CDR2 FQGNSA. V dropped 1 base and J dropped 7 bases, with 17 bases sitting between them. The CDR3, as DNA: TGTGCCAGCAGCTTAGTAGATTTTCTAGTTGTGGAGCAGTACTTC. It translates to CASSLVDFLVVEQYF.